The sample holds many counts of the clone carrying this TCR beta chain. The antigen remains undetermined. These data come from a study of glioma-infiltrating T cells. Study-wide findings and caveats: Only very few CDR3 sequences appeared in both tissue and blood.

Germline V lookup: CDR1 SNHLY, CDR2 FYNNEI. V lost 2 bases, J lost 6 bases, and 7 bases lay in between. The CDR3 runs 12 residues. Amplification of TCR alpha and beta CDR3 regions from RNA used iRepertoire nested multiplex PCR. Tissue mRNA or PBMC total RNA, roughly 85-450 ng, went into one-step reverse transcription and amplification. TCRdb itself ran the multiplex PCR reads through MiXCR, one entry per CDR3 protein. This sample has 90,000 to 110,000 distinct CDR3 sequences; 20% to 30% occur once, and the top ten carry approximately 35%. The material sequenced was glioma tissue, nonneoplastic brain tissue, or PBMCs (not recorded which). The rearrangement uses TRBV2 and TRBJ1-1, with a tentative D call TRBD1 (5 bases). The sequence derives from a human donor with low-grade glioma or glioblastoma, undergoing nonglioma brain surgery, or in good health (not recorded which). CDR3 DNA sequence: TGTGCCAGCAGTGAACAGGGAGCTGAAGCTTTCTTT. Residues: CASSEQGAEAFF.